Detailed here is one TCR beta chain. Its cognate antigen is unknown. This entry belongs to a study of shared clonotypes between healthy human individuals. Points from the study as a whole: Researchers sampled only blood; tissue repertoires likely differ.

The junction had 3 bases not matched to a gene; V was cut back by 7 bases and J by 1 base. The length of the CDR3 is 13 residues. The germline V gene encodes CDR1 SNHLY and CDR2 FYNNEI. Deep level was the assay's run setting. The assay was immunoSEQ multiplex PCR, and TCRdb's table has in-frame clones only and misses some. In the table there are about 510,000 clones, over 75% of which are singletons. The sequence was collected from a woman in her thirties or forties in good health. Some clones in this sample may be carry-over from other donors' samples. The gene calls are TRBV2 and TRBJ1-1; 7 nucleotides agree with TRBD1. Sequencing was carried out using PBMCs. The CDR3 DNA is TGTGCCAGCACCCGGACAGGGAACACTGAAGCTTTCTTT. The encoded protein is CASTRTGNTEAFF.